This T cell receptor beta chain originates from a study of PD-1 blockade in classical Hodgkin lymphoma. The study, taken as a whole, reports: Relative to healthy donors, newly diagnosed patients reportedly had lower baseline TCR diversity, which was reported as lower still in relapsed/refractory patients. Complete responders possessed baseline diversity comparable to newly diagnosed patients.

Assay used: immunoSEQ multiplex PCR; TCRdb lists only in-frame clones, some missing. The data hold approximately 38,000 clones, with more than 60% observed a single time. Indicated time point: cycle 4 day 1 (C4D1), after around six weeks of nivolumab. Patients all relapsed after autologous stem cell transplantation, and there was variation in brentuximab vedotin exposure. On this clone: Its antigen remains unidentified.

The sample in question was peripheral blood mononuclear cells (PBMCs), obtained before the fourth cycle of nivolumab. The TCR sequence derives from a human donor with classical Hodgkin lymphoma.

CDR3 protein: CASSGDKRGGSDTGELFF. The DNA for the CDR3 is TGTGCCAGCAGCGGAGACAAGAGGGGAGGATCGGACACCGGGGAGCTGTTTTTT. The V gene is TRBV5-5, the J gene TRBJ2-2, with a possible D match to TRBD2 (6 bases). The V and J ends lost 4 bases and 3 bases respectively, with 22 bases between them. CDR1 is SGHKS and CDR2 is YYEKEE in the germline V gene (reference sequence). CDR3 size: 18 residues.